These 31 T cell receptor beta chains share one sample of origin, sequenced in a study of shared clonotypes between healthy human individuals. This table comes from immunoSEQ multiplex PCR, and its TCRdb copy is limited to in-frame clones, with some not included. The data contain more than 600,000 clones, 90% to 95% of them singletons. Only CD45RO-negative cells positively selected for CCR7 counted as naive CD8 cells, so terminally differentiated effector memory CD45RA+ cells were excluded. Sequencing was performed on naive CD8+ T cells sorted from blood. The receptors were gathered from a man aged 25 to 40 in good health.

The CDR3 reads CASRYTGRDGEKLFF. For the CDR3, the DNA is TGTGCCAGCAGATATACAGGGAGGGATGGAGAAAAACTGTTTTTT. V is TRBV2 and J is TRBJ1-4, with D perhaps matching TRBD1 (6 bases). CDR1 is SNHLY and CDR2 is FYNNEI in the germline V gene. The CDR3 spans 15 residues. Trimming removed 6 bases at V and 8 bases at J, with 19 bases between.

This chain joins TRBV28 and TRBJ2-1, with a possible D match to TRBD1 (5 bases). V was shortened by 10 bases and J by 6 bases, with 13 bases between the two germline ends. CDR3 length equals 12 residues. CDR1 is MDHEN and CDR2 is SYDVKM in the germline V gene. In nucleotides, the CDR3 is TGTGCCATTAGGCATGGGGCCAATGAGCAGTTCTTC. It specifies CAIRHGANEQFF.

The chain combines TRBV9 with TRBJ2-1, with 9 positions matching TRBD1. V shed 3 bases and J 6 bases; nucleotides not matched to a gene: 10. Per germline, CDR1 SGDLS and CDR2 YYNGEE. CDR3 size: 16 residues. The CDR3 region has the DNA TGTGCCAGCAGCGCGAGCACAGGGGGCGGGTTCAATGAGCAGTTCTTC. The encoded protein is CASSASTGGGFNEQFF.

The CDR3 here is CASSLGTFSYEQYF. In nucleotides, the CDR3 is TGTGCCAGCAGCTTAGGAACATTCTCCTACGAGCAGTACTTC. The genes are TRBV11-2 and TRBJ2-7; D gene unclear. Per germline, CDR1 SGHAT and CDR2 FQNNGV. CDR3 length: 14 residues. The ends were cut back, 1 base at V and 0 bases at J, with 7 bases in the middle.

The J gene is TRBJ1-5, the V gene TRBV10-3; D not resolved. The length of the CDR3 is 15 residues. The V gene's germline CDR1 is ENHRY and CDR2 SYGVKD. Deletions cut 8 bases from V and 0 bases from J, with 14 bases between. CDR3: CAIADVGNSNQPQHF. CDR3 nucleotide sequence: TGTGCCATCGCGGACGTGGGGAATAGCAATCAGCCCCAGCATTTT.

The V and J genes are TRBV27 and TRBJ2-2, with a weak D call TRBD2 (5 bases). Deletions cut 4 bases from V and 9 bases from J, with 15 bases between. This CDR3 is 14 amino acids long. Germline loops: CDR1 MNHEY, CDR2 SMNVEV (reference sequence). The CDR3 sequence: CASSSITEVRELFF. The CDR3, as DNA: TGTGCCAGCAGTTCCATAACGGAGGTACGGGAGCTGTTTTTT.

The chain employs TRBV7-9 and TRBJ2-2, with 10 bases matching TRBD1. Looked up from germline, CDR1 is SEHNR and CDR2 is FQNEAQ (reference sequence). J gave up 7 bases and V 5 bases, and 4 bases lay outside the gene matches. The CDR3 has 14 amino acids. The CDR3 loop is CASSPGQGNGELFF. The CDR3 bases are TGTGCCAGCAGCCCGGGACAGGGGAACGGGGAGCTGTTTTTT.

This chain links TRBV6-6 with TRBJ1-4; TRBD1 matches at 7 bases. J was trimmed by 7 bases and V by 5 bases; bases with no gene match: 7. This CDR3 has 14 amino acids. Per germline, CDR1 MNHNY and CDR2 SVGAGI (reference sequence). The DNA for the CDR3 is TGTGCCAGCAGTAGGGGGCACTTCGGTGAAAAACTGTTTTTT. Translated: CASSRGHFGEKLFF.

The V and J genes are TRBV5-4 and TRBJ2-1, with 9 bases aligning to TRBD2. CDR3 size: 18 residues. V was pared by 0 bases and J by 0 bases, with 7 bases of the junction left unmatched. Per germline, CDR1 SGHNT and CDR2 YYREEE (reference sequence). The DNA for the CDR3 is TGTGCCAGCAGCTTGGTAGCCAGCGGGGGGAGCTCCTACAATGAGCAGTTCTTC. This gives the protein CASSLVASGGSSYNEQFF. Complete variable domain (other parts from reference TRBV5-4 and TRBJ2-1): ETGVTQSPTHLIKTRGQQVTLRCSSQSGHNTVSWYQQALGQGPQFIFQYYREEENGRGNFPPRFSGLQFPNYSSELNVNALELDDSALYLCASSLVASGGSSYNEQFFGPGTRLTVL.

This rearrangement joins TRBV7-6 to TRBJ2-5, with D maybe TRBD2 (5 bases). Trimming shortened V by 8 bases and J by 3 bases, and 16 bases separated the two germline ends. Germline CDR1 is SGHVS and CDR2 is FNYEAQ. The CDR3 totals 14 residues. This CDR3 is CASRNQRAEETQYF. The CDR3 DNA is TGTGCCAGCCGTAATCAGAGGGCAGAAGAGACCCAGTACTTC.

The genes are TRBV10-2 and TRBJ2-2; D is unresolved. V gave up 4 bases and J gave up 6 bases, with 6 bases separating them. This CDR3 comprises 12 residues. Germline values: CDR1 WSHSY, CDR2 SAAADI. CDR3 in DNA: TGCGCCAGCAGTGTGTACGCCGGGGAGCTGTTTTTT. It specifies CASSVYAGELFF.

The rearrangement joins TRBV2 to TRBJ1-5; 11 bases align to TRBD1. CDR1 and CDR2 (germline): SNHLY, FYNNEI. The CDR3 runs 18 residues. Unmatched junction bases numbered 12, after V lost 6 bases and J lost 2 bases. CDR3 sequence: CASSTGQGEVRGNQPQHF. As DNA, the CDR3 is TGTGCCAGCAGCACGGGACAGGGGGAGGTAAGAGGCAATCAGCCCCAGCATTTT.

The chain recombines TRBV15 with TRBJ2-7; 7 bases agree with TRBD1. J gave up 4 bases and V 3 bases, and 6 bases lay outside the gene matches. Germline CDR1 and CDR2: LNHNV and YYDKDF (reference sequence). This CDR3 contains 14 residues. The CDR3 here is CATSSGDSRYEQYF. The CDR3 DNA reads as TGTGCCACCAGCAGTGGGGACAGCAGATACGAGCAGTACTTC.

The chain joins TRBV5-6 to TRBJ2-7; D is uncertain. Trimming stripped 0 bases from V and 0 bases from J, with 7 bases between. The CDR3 is 14 residues long. From germline, CDR1 is SGHDT and CDR2 YYEEEE. The CDR3 here is CASSLVGLSYEQYF. The CDR3 DNA sequence: TGTGCCAGCAGCTTGGTAGGGCTCTCCTACGAGCAGTACTTC.

This clone was detected a few times. Other DNA sequences within the sample encode an identical CDR3. This chain links TRBV5-1 with TRBJ2-1, with a tentative D call TRBD2 (5 bases). Trimming removed 0 bases at V and 0 bases at J, with 7 bases between. CDR1 and CDR2 from the germline V gene are SGHRS and YFSETQ. The CDR3 has 15 residues. CDR3 sequence (DNA): TGCGCCAGCAGCTTGGGGGAGAGCTCCTACAATGAGCAGTTCTTC. This gives the protein CASSLGESSYNEQFF. Looking up the rest from reference TRBV5-1 and TRBJ2-1 gives the full variable domain: KAGVTQTPRYLIKTRGQQVTLSCSPISGHRSVSWYQQTPGQGLQFLFEYFSETQRNKGNFPGRFSGRQFSNSRSEMNVSTLELGDSALYLCASSLGESSYNEQFFGPGTRLTVL.

On this clone itself: The same CDR3 is also encoded by other DNA sequences in this sample. V and J are TRBV20-1 and TRBJ2-7; D remains unclear. This CDR3 spans 11 amino acids. Deletions cut 1 base from V and 3 bases from J, with 4 bases between. The germline CDR1 and CDR2 sequences are DFQATT and SNEGSKA (reference sequence). In nucleotides, the CDR3 is TGCAGTGCTAGAGTGGGCTACGAGCAGTACTTC. Its protein is CSARVGYEQYF.

The J gene is TRBJ2-7, the V gene TRBV4-3, with 12 bases aligning to TRBD2. The CDR3 spans 15 residues. V lost 1 base and J lost 4; bases outside the gene matches: 2. Germline V gives CDR1 LGHNA, CDR2 YSLEER. CDR3: CASSQGGTSGYEQYF. CDR3 nucleotides: TGCGCCAGCAGCCAAGGAGGGACTAGCGGGTACGAGCAGTACTTC.

The V call is TRBV13, the J call TRBJ1-4; D ambiguous. Germline V lookup: CDR1 PRHDT, CDR2 FYEKMQ (reference sequence). The germline V and J ends were trimmed by 4 bases and 8 bases, with 17 bases remaining between them. The CDR3 is 15 amino acids. CDR3 amino acids: CASSWKRVDDEKLFF. CDR3 bases: TGTGCCAGCAGCTGGAAACGGGTCGACGACGAAAAACTGTTTTTT.

The V gene is TRBV7-3, the J gene TRBJ2-1, with D perhaps matching TRBD1 (6 bases). CDR1 SGHTA and CDR2 FQGTGA come from the germline V gene. The V gene lost 3 bases and the J gene lost 10 bases, with 13 bases spanning the gap. This CDR3 has 13 residues. CDR3 DNA sequence: TGTGCCAGCAGCTTGACAGGATTTAACGAGCAGTTCTTC. Amino acid sequence: CASSLTGFNEQFF.

The CDR3 DNA reads as TGTGCCAGCAGTGGCCCTGGACGGATCGAATACTCTGGAAACACCATATATTTT. Translated: CASSGPGRIEYSGNTIYF. This rearrangement joins TRBV6-1 to TRBJ1-3; D gene ambiguous. Trimming pared 4 bases from V and 0 bases from J, leaving 19 bases between. The CDR3 extends over 18 amino acids. Germline CDR1 is MNHNS and CDR2 is SASEGT.

The J gene is TRBJ2-1, the V gene TRBV30; maybe TRBD2 (5 bases). Germline V lookup: CDR1 GTSNPN, CDR2 SVGIG (reference sequence). This CDR3 spans 11 amino acids. Trimming took off 4 bases at V and 6 bases at J, with 7 bases between the two ends. This CDR3 reads CAWTTSNEQFF. As DNA, the CDR3 is TGTGCCTGGACTACTAGCAATGAGCAGTTCTTC.

The chain carries TRBV11-2 and TRBJ2-1, with 13 bases aligning to TRBD2. Germline V CDR1 and CDR2: SGHAT, FQNNGV. Trimming removed 5 bases from V and 9 bases from J; junction bases left unmatched: 10. The CDR3 covers 16 residues. In DNA form, the CDR3 reads TGTGCCAGCAGCCCCCTAACTAGCGGGAGGGTGGGTGAGCAGTTCTTC. As protein: CASSPLTSGRVGEQFF.

This chain joins TRBV29-1 and TRBJ2-7, with D maybe TRBD1 (6 bases). The CDR3 is 13 residues long. Germline V gene sequence: CDR1 SQVTM, CDR2 ANQGSEA. V dropped 7 bases and J dropped 2 bases, with 15 bases sitting between them. In nucleotides, the CDR3 is TGCAGCGCCGAAGGGGACAATCCCTACGAGCAGTACTTC. Its protein is CSAEGDNPYEQYF.

CDR3 loop: CASSGNVGPNYGYTF. CDR3 DNA sequence: TGTGCCAGCAGCGGGAATGTAGGACCTAACTATGGCTACACCTTC. The chain combines TRBV28 with TRBJ1-2, with D hard to call. V shed 6 bases and J shed 0 bases, with 14 bases lying between them. The CDR3 is 15 residues long. Germline V CDR1 and CDR2: MDHEN, SYDVKM.

The V gene is TRBV19, the J gene TRBJ2-2, with D hard to call. Germline V gives CDR1 LNHDA, CDR2 SQIVND (reference sequence). V shed 1 base and J shed 1 base, with 10 bases lying between them. The CDR3 has 16 amino acids. Here the CDR3 reads CASSIVIWRNTGELFF. As DNA, the CDR3 is TGTGCCAGTAGTATAGTAATTTGGCGGAACACCGGGGAGCTGTTTTTT.

This clone showed up just once. This chain connects TRBV29-1 to TRBJ2-6; D may be TRBD1 (6 bases). CDR1 is SQVTM and CDR2 is ANQGSEA in the germline V gene. The CDR3 covers 18 residues. V was clipped by 4 bases and J by 0 bases, with 19 bases between them. The CDR3 protein is CSVAILDSEVSGANVLTF. The DNA of the CDR3 is TGCAGCGTTGCCATACTGGACAGTGAAGTCTCTGGGGCCAACGTCCTGACTTTC.

A note on this clone: This sample includes further DNA sequences coding for the same CDR3. The J gene is TRBJ1-1, the V gene TRBV7-9, with unresolved D. The ends were cut back, 3 bases at V and 1 base at J, with 6 bases in the middle. The CDR3 has 13 amino acids. Germline V gene sequence: CDR1 SEHNR, CDR2 FQNEAQ (reference sequence). The CDR3 DNA sequence: TGTGCCAGCAGCTTGGTAGAGAACACTGAAGCTTTCTTT. This encodes CASSLVENTEAFF.

The chain links TRBV6-1 to TRBJ2-3; D is perhaps TRBD2 (5 bases). V lost 2 bases, J lost 2 bases, and 8 bases lay in between. Germline assignment: CDR1 MNHNS and CDR2 SASEGT. The CDR3 runs to 14 residues. The DNA for the CDR3 is TGTGCCAGCAGTGAATGGACTGTCACAGATACGCAGTATTTT. It is translated as CASSEWTVTDTQYF.

This chain uses TRBV27 with TRBJ2-7; no firm D call. Germline V gene data show CDR1 as MNHEY and CDR2 as SMNVEV (reference sequence). Trimming cost V 2 bases and J 0 bases, with 14 bases left between them. The CDR3 spans 16 residues. The chain's CDR3 is CASSLDERRPSYEQYF. The CDR3 nucleotides are TGTGCCAGCAGTTTAGATGAGCGAAGACCCTCCTACGAGCAGTACTTC.

This clone occurred once. The chain uses TRBV7-6 and TRBJ2-7, with a weak D call TRBD2 (5 bases). CDR3 size: 16 residues. Germline V gene lookup returns CDR1 SGHVS and CDR2 FNYEAQ. The V and J ends lost 3 bases and 3 bases respectively, with 18 bases between them. CDR3 in DNA: TGTGCCAGCAGCTTTCAGGCACGGGGTGTCGTCTACGAGCAGTACTTC. Translation gives CASSFQARGVVYEQYF.

V usage is TRBV19 and J usage is TRBJ1-2; no clear D gene. Trimming stripped 6 bases from V and 9 bases from J, with 11 bases between. The CDR3 runs to 11 residues. Germline-derived CDR1 and CDR2 are LNHDA and SQIVND (reference sequence). CDR3 sequence (DNA): TGTGCCAGTAGGCGGACGTTTAGCTACACCTTC. Its translation: CASRRTFSYTF.